Following are 10 T cell receptor beta chains from one sample sequenced in a study of shared clonotypes between healthy human individuals. Produced via immunoSEQ multiplex PCR; TCRdb's table is partial and in-frame only. Found here are about 2.3 million clones, roughly 92% of them singletons; the top ten hold 0.37%. Sequenced material: naive CD4+ T cells from PBMCs. As for subset: CD45RA+ positively selected. These receptors all come from a man aged 18 to 30 in good health. Some clones in this sample may be carry-over from other donors' samples.

The chain uses TRBV7-8 and TRBJ2-1, with TRBD2 matching 11 bases. The V segment lost 5 bases and the J segment 0 bases; nucleotides outside the gene matches: 9. The length of the CDR3 is 18 residues. Germline assignment: CDR1 SGHVS and CDR2 FQNEAQ. The CDR3 DNA reads as TGTGCCAGCAGCCCTCAACTCACTAGCGGGAGCTCCTACAATGAGCAGTTCTTC. Translation gives CASSPQLTSGSSYNEQFF.

This chain joins TRBV5-1 and TRBJ2-3; D remains ambiguous. In germline, CDR1 is SGHRS, CDR2 YFSETQ. The CDR3 covers 16 residues. Trimming left V 0 bases short and J 4 bases short, with 15 bases between. The CDR3 is CASSLGGPGGADTQYF. CDR3 coding DNA: TGCGCCAGCAGCTTGGGGGGTCCTGGCGGCGCAGATACGCAGTATTTT.

This clone was seen more than once but under ten times. V usage is TRBV9 and J usage is TRBJ1-4; D gene uncertain. Trimming shortened V by 3 bases and J by 7 bases, and 19 bases separated the two germline ends. The germline V gene encodes CDR1 SGDLS and CDR2 YYNGEE. This CDR3 has 16 residues. The CDR3 protein is CASSADGGRRPEKLFF. The CDR3 DNA reads as TGTGCCAGCAGCGCGGACGGCGGACGGCGACCTGAAAAACTGTTTTTT.

The chain couples TRBV28 to TRBJ2-1; D possibly matches TRBD1 or TRBD2 (6 bases each). This CDR3 is built from 15 residues. In germline, CDR1 is MDHEN, CDR2 SYDVKM. Trimming took 2 bases from V and 5 from J, leaving 13 bases between them. This chain's CDR3 is CASSLVRGLHNEQFF. The CDR3 DNA follows: TGTGCCAGCAGTTTAGTTCGGGGGCTACACAATGAGCAGTTCTTC.

This chain joins TRBV5-4 and TRBJ2-5, with D perhaps matching TRBD1 (6 bases). The germline gives CDR1 SGHNT, CDR2 YYREEE (reference sequence). The CDR3 spans 14 residues. V lost 4 bases, J lost 1 base, and 11 bases lay in between. CDR3 region: CASSRDRFQETQYF. CDR3 DNA sequence: TGTGCCAGCAGCCGCGACAGGTTCCAAGAGACCCAGTACTTC. The variable domain in full, completed from reference TRBV5-4 and TRBJ2-5, reads ETGVTQSPTHLIKTRGQQVTLRCSSQSGHNTVSWYQQALGQGPQFIFQYYREEENGRGNFPPRFSGLQFPNYSSELNVNALELDDSALYLCASSRDRFQETQYFGPGTRLLVL.

V is TRBV5-4 and J is TRBJ2-2; D not certain. Trimming took 3 bases from V and 5 from J, leaving 5 bases between them. Per the germline V gene, CDR1 is SGHNT and CDR2 is YYREEE (reference sequence). The CDR3 runs 12 residues. The CDR3 reads CASSYKTGELFF. CDR3 sequence (DNA): TGTGCCAGCAGCTACAAGACCGGGGAGCTGTTTTTT.

This chain connects TRBV18 to TRBJ1-2, with a weak D call TRBD1 (5 bases). Trimming removed 2 bases at V and 7 bases at J, with 5 bases between. CDR1 KGHSH and CDR2 LQKENI come from the germline V gene. The CDR3 extends over 11 amino acids. The CDR3 region has the DNA TGTGCCAGCTCACCAGGGGCTGGCTACACCTTC. Its translation is CASSPGAGYTF.

J is TRBJ1-3 and V is TRBV5-5; D gene unclear. V lost 0 bases, J lost 11 bases, and 15 bases lay in between. Per germline, CDR1 SGHKS and CDR2 YYEKEE (reference sequence). This CDR3 contains 14 residues. The CDR3 DNA reads TGTGCCAGCAGCTTGGGCCCGAAAAGAGAGGCCATATATTTT. The encoded protein is CASSLGPKREAIYF.

This clone was seen just once. This chain connects TRBV27 to TRBJ2-7; 10 bases fit TRBD1. CDR1 MNHEY and CDR2 SMNVEV come from the germline V gene (reference sequence). The trim removed 2 bases at V and 2 bases at J, leaving 6 bases unmatched. This CDR3 has 16 amino acids. CDR3 in DNA: TGTGCCAGCAGTTTAGCCGGGACAGGGGACCCCTACGAGCAGTACTTC. Translating gives CASSLAGTGDPYEQYF.

This chain joins TRBV7-9 and TRBJ1-3; D possibly corresponds to TRBD1 (6 bases). The CDR3 has 15 residues. From germline, CDR1 is SEHNR and CDR2 FQNEAQ (reference sequence). V gave up 3 bases and J gave up 0 bases, with 9 bases separating them. The CDR3 is CASSLDSHSGNTIYF. The CDR3 region has the DNA TGTGCCAGCAGCTTGGACAGCCACTCTGGAAACACCATATATTTT.